The subject of this entry is one T cell receptor (beta chain). This CDR3 has 14 residues. Trimming shortened V by 4 bases and J by 0 bases, and 10 bases separated the two germline ends. CDR1 is SGHTA and CDR2 is FQGNSA in the germline V gene. This sample was included in a study of blood T cell repertoires in COVID-19. Using immunoSEQ multiplex PCR, the repertoire was profiled, and TCRdb retains in-frame clones only, with some absent. Of under 75,000 clones detected, around 81% appear once; the ten largest clones hold roughly 28%. This TCR derives from a woman older than 75 with active or convalescent COVID-19. The sequencing input was peripheral blood. The chain links TRBV7-2 to TRBJ2-7; D perhaps matches TRBD1 (6 bases). The CDR3 nucleotides are TGTGCCAGCAGCTCCCAGGGGAGCTCCTACGAGCAGTACTTC. Translation: CASSSQGSSYEQYF.